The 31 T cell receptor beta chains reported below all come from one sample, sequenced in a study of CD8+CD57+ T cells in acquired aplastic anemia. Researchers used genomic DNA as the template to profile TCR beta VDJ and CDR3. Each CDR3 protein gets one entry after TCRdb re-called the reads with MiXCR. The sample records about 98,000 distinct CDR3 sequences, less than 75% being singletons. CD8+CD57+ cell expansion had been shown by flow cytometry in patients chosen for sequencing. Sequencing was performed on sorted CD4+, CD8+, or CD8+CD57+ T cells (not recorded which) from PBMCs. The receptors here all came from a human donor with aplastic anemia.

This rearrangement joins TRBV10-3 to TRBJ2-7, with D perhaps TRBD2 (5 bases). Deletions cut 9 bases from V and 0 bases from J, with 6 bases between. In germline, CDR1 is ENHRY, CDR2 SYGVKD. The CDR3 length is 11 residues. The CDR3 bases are TGTGCCATGAGGGACTCCTACGAGCAGTACTTC. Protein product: CAMRDSYEQYF.

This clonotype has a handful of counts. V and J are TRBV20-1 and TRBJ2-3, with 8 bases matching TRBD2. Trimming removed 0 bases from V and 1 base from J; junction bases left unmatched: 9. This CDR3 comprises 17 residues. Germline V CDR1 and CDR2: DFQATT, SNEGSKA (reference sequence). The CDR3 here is CSARDFSGTRGTDTQYF. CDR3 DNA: TGCAGTGCTAGAGACTTTAGCGGGACGCGGGGCACAGATACGCAGTATTTT.

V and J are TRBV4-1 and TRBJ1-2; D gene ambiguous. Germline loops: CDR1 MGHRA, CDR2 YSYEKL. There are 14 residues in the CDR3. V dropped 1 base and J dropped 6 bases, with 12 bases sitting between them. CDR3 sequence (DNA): TGCGCCAGCAGCCAAGGACTGGCCGTTAATGGCTACACCTTC. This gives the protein CASSQGLAVNGYTF.

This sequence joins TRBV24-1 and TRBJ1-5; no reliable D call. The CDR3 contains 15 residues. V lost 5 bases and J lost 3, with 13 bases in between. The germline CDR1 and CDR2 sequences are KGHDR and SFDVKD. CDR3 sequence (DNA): TGTGCCACCAGTGTTGGTCCCGGGCCCAATCAGCCCCAGCATTTT. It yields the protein CATSVGPGPNQPQHF.

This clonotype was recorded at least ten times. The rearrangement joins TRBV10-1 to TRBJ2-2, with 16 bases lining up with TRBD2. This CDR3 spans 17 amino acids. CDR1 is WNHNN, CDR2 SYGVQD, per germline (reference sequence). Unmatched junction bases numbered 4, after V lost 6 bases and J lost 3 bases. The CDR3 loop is CASSGTSGRADTGELFF. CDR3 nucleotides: TGCGCCAGCAGCGGGACTAGCGGGAGGGCCGACACCGGGGAGCTGTTTTTT.

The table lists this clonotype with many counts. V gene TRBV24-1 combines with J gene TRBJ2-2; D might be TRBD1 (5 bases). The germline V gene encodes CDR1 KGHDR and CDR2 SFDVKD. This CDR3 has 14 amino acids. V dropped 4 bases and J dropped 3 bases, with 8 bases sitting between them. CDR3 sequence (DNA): TGTGCCACCAGTGAAGGGGAATACACCGGGGAGCTGTTTTTT. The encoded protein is CATSEGEYTGELFF.

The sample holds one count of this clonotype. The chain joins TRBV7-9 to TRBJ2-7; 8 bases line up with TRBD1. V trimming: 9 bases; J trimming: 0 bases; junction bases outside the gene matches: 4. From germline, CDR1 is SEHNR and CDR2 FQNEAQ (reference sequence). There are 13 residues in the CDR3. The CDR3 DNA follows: TGTGCCAGTACAGGGGGGAGCTCCTACGAGCAGTACTTC. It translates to CASTGGSSYEQYF.

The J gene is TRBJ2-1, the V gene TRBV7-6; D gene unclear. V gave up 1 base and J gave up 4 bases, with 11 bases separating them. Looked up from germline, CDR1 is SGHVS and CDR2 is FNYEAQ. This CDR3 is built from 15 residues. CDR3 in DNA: TGTGCCAGCAGCTTAGGGGCCCCCCCATACAATGAGCAGTTCTTC. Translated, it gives CASSLGAPPYNEQFF.

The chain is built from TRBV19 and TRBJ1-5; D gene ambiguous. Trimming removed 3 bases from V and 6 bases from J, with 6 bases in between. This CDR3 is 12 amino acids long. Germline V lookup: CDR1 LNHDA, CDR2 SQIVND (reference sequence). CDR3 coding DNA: TGTGCCAGTAGTATGATAGCTCAGCCCCAGCATTTT. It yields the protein CASSMIAQPQHF.

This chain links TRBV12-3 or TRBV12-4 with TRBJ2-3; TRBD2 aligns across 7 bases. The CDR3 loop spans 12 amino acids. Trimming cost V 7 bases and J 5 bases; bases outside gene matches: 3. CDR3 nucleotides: TGTGCCAGCAACCGGGGGGTAGATACGCAGTATTTT. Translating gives CASNRGVDTQYF.

CDR3: CSARPGLVRGELFF. The CDR3 DNA is TGCAGTGCTAGGCCGGGACTAGTCCGCGGGGAGCTGTTTTTT. V usage is TRBV20-1 and J usage is TRBJ2-2; the match to TRBD2 covers 8 bases. The CDR3 consists of 14 residues. Trimming removed 3 bases from V and 7 bases from J; junction bases left unmatched: 7. Germline loops: CDR1 DFQATT, CDR2 SNEGSKA (reference sequence).

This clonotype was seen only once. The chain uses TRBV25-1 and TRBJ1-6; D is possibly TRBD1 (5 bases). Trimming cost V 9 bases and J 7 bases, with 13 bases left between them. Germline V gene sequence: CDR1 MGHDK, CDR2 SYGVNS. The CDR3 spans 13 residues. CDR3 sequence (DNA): TGTGCCAGTAGAGACAGCCTCAATTCACCCCTCCACTTT. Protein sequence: CASRDSLNSPLHF.

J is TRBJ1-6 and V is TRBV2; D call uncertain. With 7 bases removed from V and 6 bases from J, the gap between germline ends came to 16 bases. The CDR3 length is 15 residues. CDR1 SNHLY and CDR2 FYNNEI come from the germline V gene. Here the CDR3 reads CASTPRRAGNSPLHF. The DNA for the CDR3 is TGTGCCAGCACACCCCGGAGGGCAGGTAATTCACCCCTCCACTTT.

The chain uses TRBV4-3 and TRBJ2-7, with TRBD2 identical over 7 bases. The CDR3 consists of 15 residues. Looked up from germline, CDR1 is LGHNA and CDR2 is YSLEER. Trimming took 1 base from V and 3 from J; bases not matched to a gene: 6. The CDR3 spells CASSQVRLALYEQYF. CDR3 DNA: TGCGCCAGCAGCCAAGTTCGACTAGCCCTCTACGAGCAGTACTTC.

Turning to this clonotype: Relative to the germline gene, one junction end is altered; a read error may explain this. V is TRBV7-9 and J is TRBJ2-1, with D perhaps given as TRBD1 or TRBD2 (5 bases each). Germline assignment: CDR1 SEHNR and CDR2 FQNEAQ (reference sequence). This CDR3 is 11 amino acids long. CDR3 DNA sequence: TGTGCCAGCAGCCTAGGGGACGAGCGGTTCTTC. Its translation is CASSLGDERFF.

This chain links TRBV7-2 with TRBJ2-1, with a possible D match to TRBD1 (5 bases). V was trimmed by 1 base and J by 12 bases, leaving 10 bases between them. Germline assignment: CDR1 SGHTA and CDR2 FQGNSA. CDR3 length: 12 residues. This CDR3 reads CASSLVGTGQFF. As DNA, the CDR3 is TGTGCCAGCAGCTTAGTAGGCACAGGGCAGTTCTTC.

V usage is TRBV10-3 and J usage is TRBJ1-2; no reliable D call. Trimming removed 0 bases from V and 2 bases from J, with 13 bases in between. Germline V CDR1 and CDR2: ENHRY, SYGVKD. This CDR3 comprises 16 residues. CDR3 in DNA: TGTGCCATCAGTGAGTCGACATATGCAGAGAACTATGGCTACACCTTC. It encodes CAISESTYAENYGYTF.

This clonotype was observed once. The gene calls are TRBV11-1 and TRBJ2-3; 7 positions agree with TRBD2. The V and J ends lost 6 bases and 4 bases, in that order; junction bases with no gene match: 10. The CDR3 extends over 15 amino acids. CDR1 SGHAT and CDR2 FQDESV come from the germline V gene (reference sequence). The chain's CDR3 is CASRWSSGGADTQYF. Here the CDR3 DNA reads TGTGCCAGCAGGTGGTCTAGCGGAGGGGCAGATACGCAGTATTTT.

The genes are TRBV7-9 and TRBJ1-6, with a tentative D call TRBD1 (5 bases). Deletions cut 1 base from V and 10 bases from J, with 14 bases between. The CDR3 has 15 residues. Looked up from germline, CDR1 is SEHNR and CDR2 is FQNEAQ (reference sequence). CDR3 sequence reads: CASSLGSGTVSPLHF. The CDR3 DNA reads TGTGCCAGCAGCTTAGGCTCCGGGACCGTCTCACCCCTCCACTTT. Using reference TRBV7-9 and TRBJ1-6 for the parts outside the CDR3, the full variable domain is DTGVSQNPRHKITKRGQNVTFRCDPISEHNRLYWYRQTLGQGPEFLTYFQNEAQLEKSRLLSDRFSAERPKGSFSTLEIQRTEQGDSAMYLCASSLGSGTVSPLHFGNGTRLTVT.

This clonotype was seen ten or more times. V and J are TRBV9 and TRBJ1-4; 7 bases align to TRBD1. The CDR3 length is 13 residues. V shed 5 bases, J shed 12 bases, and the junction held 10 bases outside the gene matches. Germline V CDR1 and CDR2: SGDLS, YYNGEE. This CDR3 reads CASSAQGVGELFF. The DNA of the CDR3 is TGTGCCAGCAGTGCCCAGGGGGTTGGAGAACTGTTTTTT.

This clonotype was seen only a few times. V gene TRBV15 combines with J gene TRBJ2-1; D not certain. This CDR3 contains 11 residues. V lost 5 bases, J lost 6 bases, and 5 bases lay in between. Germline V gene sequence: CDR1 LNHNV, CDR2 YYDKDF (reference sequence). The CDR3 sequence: CATSWVNEQFF. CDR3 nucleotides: TGTGCCACCAGCTGGGTCAATGAGCAGTTCTTC.

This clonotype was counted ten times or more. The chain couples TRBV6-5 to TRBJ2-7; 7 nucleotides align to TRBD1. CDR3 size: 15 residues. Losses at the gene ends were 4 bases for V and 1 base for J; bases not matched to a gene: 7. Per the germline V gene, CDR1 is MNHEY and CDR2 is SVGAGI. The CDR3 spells CASSFRDRTSYEQYF. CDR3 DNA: TGTGCCAGCAGTTTCCGGGACAGAACTTCCTACGAGCAGTACTTC.

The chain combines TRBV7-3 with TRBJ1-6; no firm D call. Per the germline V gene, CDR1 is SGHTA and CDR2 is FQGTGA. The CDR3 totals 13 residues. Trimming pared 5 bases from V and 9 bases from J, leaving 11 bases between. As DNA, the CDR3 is TGTGCCAGCAGCCCCCTCGAGGGTTCACCCCTCCACTTT. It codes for CASSPLEGSPLHF.

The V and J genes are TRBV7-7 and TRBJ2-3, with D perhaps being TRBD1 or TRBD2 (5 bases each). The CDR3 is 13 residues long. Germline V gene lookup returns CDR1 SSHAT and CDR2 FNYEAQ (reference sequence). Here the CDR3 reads CASAGSIADTQYF. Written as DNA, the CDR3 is TGTGCTAGCGCAGGGAGTATAGCAGATACGCAGTATTTT.

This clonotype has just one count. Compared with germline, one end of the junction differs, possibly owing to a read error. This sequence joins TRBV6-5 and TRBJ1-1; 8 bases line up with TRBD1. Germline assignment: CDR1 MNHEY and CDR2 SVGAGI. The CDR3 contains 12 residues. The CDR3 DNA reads TGTGCCGGCAGTTTGGACAGGGATGAAGCTTTCTTT. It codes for CAGSLDRDEAFF.

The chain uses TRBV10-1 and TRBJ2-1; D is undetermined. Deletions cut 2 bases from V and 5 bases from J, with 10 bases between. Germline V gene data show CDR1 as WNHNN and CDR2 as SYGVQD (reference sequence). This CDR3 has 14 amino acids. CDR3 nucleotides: TGCGCCAGCAGTGAGCGAAGTGCGAACAATGAGCAGTTCTTC. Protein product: CASSERSANNEQFF.

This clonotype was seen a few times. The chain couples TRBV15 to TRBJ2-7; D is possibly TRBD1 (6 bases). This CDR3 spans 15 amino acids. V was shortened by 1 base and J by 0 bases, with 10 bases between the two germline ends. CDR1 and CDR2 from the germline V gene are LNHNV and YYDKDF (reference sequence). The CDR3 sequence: CATSRGRDNSYEQYF. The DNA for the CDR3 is TGTGCCACCAGCAGAGGTAGGGACAACTCCTACGAGCAGTACTTC.

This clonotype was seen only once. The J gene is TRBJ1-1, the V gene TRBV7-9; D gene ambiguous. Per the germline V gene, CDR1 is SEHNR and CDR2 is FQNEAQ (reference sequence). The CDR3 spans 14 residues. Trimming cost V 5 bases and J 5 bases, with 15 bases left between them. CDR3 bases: TGTGCCAGCAGCCGTACACAACCCGAAACTGAAGCTTTCTTT. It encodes CASSRTQPETEAFF.

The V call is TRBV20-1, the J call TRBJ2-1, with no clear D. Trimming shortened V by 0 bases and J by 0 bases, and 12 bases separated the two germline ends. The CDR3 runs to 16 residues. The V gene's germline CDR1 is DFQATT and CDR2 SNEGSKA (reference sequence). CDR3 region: CSARDLVSHSYNEQFF. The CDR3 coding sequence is TGCAGTGCTAGAGATCTGGTGTCCCACTCCTACAATGAGCAGTTCTTC.

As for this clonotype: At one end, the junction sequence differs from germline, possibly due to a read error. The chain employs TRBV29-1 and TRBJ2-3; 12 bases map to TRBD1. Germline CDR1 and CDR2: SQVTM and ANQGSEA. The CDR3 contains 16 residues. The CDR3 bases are TGCAGCGTTGGGGACAGGGGGCTGGGGTCCCCAGATACGCGGTATTTT. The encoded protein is CSVGDRGLGSPDTRYF.

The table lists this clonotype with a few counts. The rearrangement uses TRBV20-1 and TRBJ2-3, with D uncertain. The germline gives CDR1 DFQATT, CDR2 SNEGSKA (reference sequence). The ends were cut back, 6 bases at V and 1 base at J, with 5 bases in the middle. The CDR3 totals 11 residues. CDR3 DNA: TGCAGTGCCGCGGGCACAGATACGCAGTATTTT. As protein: CSAAGTDTQYF.